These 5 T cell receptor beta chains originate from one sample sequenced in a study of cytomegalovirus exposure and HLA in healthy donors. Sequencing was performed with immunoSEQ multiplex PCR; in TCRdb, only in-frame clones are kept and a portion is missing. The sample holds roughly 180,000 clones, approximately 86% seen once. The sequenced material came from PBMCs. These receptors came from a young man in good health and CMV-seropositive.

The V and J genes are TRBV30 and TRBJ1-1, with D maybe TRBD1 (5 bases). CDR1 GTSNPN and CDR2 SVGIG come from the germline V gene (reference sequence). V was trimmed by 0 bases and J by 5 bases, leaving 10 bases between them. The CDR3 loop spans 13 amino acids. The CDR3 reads CAWSVYGGTEAFF. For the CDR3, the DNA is TGTGCCTGGAGTGTGTATGGGGGGACTGAAGCTTTCTTT.

This CDR3 is CASSSWTGWDYGYTF. The DNA for the CDR3 is TGTGCCAGCAGTTCATGGACAGGGTGGGACTATGGCTACACCTTC. V is TRBV27 and J is TRBJ1-2; 8 bases are shared with TRBD1. This CDR3 region has 15 residues. CDR1 MNHEY and CDR2 SMNVEV come from the germline V gene (reference sequence). The junction had 7 bases not matched to a gene; V was cut back by 4 bases and J by 3 bases.

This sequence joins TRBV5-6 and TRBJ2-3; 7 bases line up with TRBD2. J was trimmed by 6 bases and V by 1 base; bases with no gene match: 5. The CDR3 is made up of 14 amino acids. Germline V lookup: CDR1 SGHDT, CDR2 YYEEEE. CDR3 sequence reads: CASSLRGSRDTQYF. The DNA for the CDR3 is TGTGCCAGCAGCTTGCGCGGGAGCCGGGATACGCAGTATTTT.

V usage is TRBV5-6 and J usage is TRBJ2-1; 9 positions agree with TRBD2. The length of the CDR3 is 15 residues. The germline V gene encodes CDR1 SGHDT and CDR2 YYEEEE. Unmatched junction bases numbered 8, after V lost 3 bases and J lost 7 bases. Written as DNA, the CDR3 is TGTGCCAGCAGCTGGTTTGCGGGGGGGCCAAATGAGCAGTTCTTC. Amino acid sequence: CASSWFAGGPNEQFF.

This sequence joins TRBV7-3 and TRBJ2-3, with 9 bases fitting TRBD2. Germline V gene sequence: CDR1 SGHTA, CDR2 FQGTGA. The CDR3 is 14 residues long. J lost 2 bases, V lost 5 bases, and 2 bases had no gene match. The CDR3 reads CASSIAGATDTQYF. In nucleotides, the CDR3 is TGTGCCAGCAGCATAGCGGGAGCCACAGATACGCAGTATTTT. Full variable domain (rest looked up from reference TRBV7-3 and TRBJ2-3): GAGVSQTPSNKVTEKGKYVELRCDPISGHTALYWYRQSLGQGPEFLIYFQGTGAADDSGLPNDRFFAVRPEGSVSTLKIQRTERGDSAVYLCASSIAGATDTQYFGPGTRLTVL.